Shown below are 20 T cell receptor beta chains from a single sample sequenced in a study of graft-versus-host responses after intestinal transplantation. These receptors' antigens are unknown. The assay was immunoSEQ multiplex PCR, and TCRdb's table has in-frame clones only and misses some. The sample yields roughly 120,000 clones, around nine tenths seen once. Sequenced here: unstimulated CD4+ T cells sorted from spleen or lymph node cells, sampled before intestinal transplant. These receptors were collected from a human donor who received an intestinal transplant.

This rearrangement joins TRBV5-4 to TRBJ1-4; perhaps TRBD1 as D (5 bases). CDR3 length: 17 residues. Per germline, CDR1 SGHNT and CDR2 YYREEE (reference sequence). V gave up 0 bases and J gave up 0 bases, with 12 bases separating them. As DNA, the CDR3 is TGTGCCAGCAGCTTGGGGGGCCGGATCGCAACTAATGAAAAACTGTTTTTT. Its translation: CASSLGGRIATNEKLFF.

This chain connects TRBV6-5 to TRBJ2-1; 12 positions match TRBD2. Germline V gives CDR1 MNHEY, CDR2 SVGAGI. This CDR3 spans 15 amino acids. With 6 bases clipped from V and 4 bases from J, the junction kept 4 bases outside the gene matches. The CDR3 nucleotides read TGTGCCAGCAGCCGACTAGCGGGAGTTTACAATGAGCAGTTCTTC. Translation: CASSRLAGVYNEQFF.

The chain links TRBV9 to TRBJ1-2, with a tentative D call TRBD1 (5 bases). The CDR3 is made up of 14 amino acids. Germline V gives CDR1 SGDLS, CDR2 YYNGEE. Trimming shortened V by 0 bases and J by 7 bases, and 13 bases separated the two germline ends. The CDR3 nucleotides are TGTGCCAGCAGCGTAGGGGCAGGGCAGCGTGGCTACACCTTC. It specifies CASSVGAGQRGYTF. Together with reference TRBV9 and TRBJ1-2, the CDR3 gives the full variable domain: DSGVTQTPKHLITATGQRVTLRCSPRSGDLSVYWYQQSLDQGLQFLIQYYNGEERAKGNILERFSAQQFPDLHSELNLSSLELGDSALYFCASSVGAGQRGYTFGSGTRLTVV.

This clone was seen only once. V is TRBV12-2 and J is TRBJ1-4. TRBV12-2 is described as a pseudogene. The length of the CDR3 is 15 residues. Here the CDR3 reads CASRLARAENEKLFF. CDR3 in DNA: TGTGCAAGTCGCTTAGCGAGGGCAGAGAATGAAAAACTGTTTTTT.

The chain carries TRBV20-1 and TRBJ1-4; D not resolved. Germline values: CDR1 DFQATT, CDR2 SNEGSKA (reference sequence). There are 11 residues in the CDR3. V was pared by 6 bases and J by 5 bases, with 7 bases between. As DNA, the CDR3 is TGCAGTGCCCCGAGGAATGAAAAACTGTTTTTT. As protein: CSAPRNEKLFF.

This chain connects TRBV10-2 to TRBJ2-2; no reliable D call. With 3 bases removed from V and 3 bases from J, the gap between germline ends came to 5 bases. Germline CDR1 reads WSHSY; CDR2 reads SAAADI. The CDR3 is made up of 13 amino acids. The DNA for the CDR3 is TGCGCCAGCAGTGATCACTACACCGGGGAGCTGTTTTTT. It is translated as CASSDHYTGELFF.

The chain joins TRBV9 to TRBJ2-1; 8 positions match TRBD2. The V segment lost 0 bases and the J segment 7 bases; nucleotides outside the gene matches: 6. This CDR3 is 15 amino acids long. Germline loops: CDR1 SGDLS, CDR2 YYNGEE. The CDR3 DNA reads TGTGCCAGCAGCGTAGGTCTCGGGAGGGGTAATGAGCAGTTCTTC. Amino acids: CASSVGLGRGNEQFF.

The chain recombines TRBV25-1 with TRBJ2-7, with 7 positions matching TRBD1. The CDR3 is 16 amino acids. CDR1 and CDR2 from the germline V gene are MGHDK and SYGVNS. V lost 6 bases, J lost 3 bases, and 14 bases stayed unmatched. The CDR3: CASRGTGAGFNYEQYF. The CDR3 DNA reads TGTGCCAGCAGGGGTACAGGGGCAGGCTTCAACTACGAGCAGTACTTC.

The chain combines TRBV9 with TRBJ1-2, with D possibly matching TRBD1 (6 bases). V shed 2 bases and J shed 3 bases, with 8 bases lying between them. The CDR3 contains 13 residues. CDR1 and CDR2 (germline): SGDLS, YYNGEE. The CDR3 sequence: CASSVSGDYGYTF. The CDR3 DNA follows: TGTGCCAGCAGCGTTTCAGGGGACTATGGCTACACCTTC.

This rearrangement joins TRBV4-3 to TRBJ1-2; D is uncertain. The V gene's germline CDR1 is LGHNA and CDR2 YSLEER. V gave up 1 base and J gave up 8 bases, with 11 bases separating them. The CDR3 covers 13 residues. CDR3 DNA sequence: TGCGCCAGCAGCCAAGCGGGGTTGGGCGGCTACACCTTC. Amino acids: CASSQAGLGGYTF.

CDR3 loop: CASSLKAGAGTDTQYF. As DNA, the CDR3 is TGTGCCAGCAGCTTAAAAGCGGGAGCGGGGACAGATACGCAGTATTTT. The chain has TRBV7-6 and TRBJ2-3, with 8 positions matching TRBD2. V dropped 2 bases and J dropped 3; count of bases not matched to a gene: 7. This CDR3 spans 16 amino acids. Germline lookup yields CDR1 SGHVS and CDR2 FNYEAQ.

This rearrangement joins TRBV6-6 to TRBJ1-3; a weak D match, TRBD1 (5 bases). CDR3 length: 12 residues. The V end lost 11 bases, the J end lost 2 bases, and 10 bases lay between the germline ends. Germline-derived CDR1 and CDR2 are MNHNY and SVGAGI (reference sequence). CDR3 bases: TGTGCCGGAGGGGCGACTGGAAACACCATATATTTT. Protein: CAGGATGNTIYF.

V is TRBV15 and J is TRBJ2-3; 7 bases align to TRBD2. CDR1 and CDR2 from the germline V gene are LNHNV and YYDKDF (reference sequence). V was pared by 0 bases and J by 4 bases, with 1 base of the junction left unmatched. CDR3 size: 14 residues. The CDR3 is CATSRDRGADTQYF. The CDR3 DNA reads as TGTGCCACCAGCAGAGATCGGGGGGCAGATACGCAGTATTTT.

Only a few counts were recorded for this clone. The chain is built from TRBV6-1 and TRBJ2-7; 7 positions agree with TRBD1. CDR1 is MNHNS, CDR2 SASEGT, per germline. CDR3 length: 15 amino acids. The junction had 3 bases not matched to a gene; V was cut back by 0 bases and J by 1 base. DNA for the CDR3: TGTGCCAGCAGTGAAGCTACGACAGGGTCCTACGAGCAGTACTTC. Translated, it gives CASSEATTGSYEQYF.

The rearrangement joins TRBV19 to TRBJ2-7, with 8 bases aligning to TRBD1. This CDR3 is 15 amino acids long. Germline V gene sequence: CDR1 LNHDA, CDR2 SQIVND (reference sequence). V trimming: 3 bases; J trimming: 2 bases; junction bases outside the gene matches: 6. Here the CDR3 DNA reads TGTGCCAGTAGTATTTCGGACAGGGTTCCCTACGAGCAGTACTTC. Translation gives CASSISDRVPYEQYF. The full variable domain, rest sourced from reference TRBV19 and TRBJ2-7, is DGGITQSPKYLFRKEGQNVTLSCEQNLNHDAMYWYRQDPGQGLRLIYYSQIVNDFQKGDIAEGYSVSREKKESFPLTVTSAQKNPTAFYLCASSISDRVPYEQYFGPGTRLTVT.

The CDR3 loop reads CASSSDRVSGANVLTF. CDR3 in DNA: TGCGCCAGCAGCTCAGACAGGGTCTCTGGGGCCAACGTCCTGACTTTC. This chain joins TRBV5-1 and TRBJ2-6; 7 bases line up with TRBD1. The CDR3 has 16 amino acids. In germline, CDR1 is SGHRS, CDR2 YFSETQ. Losses at the gene ends were 3 bases for V and 0 bases for J; bases not matched to a gene: 3.

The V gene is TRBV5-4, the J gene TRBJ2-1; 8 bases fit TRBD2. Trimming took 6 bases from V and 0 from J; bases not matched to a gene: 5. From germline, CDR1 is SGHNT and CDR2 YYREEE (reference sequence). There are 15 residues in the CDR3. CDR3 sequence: CASTKSGSSYNEQFF. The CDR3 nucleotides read TGTGCCAGCACTAAAAGCGGGAGCTCCTACAATGAGCAGTTCTTC.

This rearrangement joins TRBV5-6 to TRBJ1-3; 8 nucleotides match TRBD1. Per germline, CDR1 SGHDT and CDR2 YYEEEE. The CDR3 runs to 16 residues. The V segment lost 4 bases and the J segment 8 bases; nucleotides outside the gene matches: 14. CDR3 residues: CASSPNPGQGGYTIYF. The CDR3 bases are TGTGCCAGCAGCCCCAACCCCGGACAGGGAGGATACACCATATATTTT. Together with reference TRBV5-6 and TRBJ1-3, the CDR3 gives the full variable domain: DAGVTQSPTHLIKTRGQQVTLRCSPKSGHDTVSWYQQALGQGPQFIFQYYEEEERQRGNFPDRFSGHQFPNYSSELNVNALLLGDSALYLCASSPNPGQGGYTIYFGEGSWLTVV.

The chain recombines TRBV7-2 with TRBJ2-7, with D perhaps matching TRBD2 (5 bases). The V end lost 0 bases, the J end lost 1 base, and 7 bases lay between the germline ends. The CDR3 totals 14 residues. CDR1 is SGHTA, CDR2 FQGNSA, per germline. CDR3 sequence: CASSLARESYEQYF. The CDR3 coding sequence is TGTGCCAGCAGCTTAGCGAGGGAATCCTACGAGCAGTACTTC.

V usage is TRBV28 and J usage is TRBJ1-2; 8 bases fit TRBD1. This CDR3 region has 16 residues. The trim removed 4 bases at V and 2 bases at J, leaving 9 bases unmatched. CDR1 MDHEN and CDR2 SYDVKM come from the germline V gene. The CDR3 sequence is CASSSPGTGPNYGYTF. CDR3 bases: TGTGCCAGCAGTTCTCCCGGGACAGGCCCCAACTATGGCTACACCTTC.